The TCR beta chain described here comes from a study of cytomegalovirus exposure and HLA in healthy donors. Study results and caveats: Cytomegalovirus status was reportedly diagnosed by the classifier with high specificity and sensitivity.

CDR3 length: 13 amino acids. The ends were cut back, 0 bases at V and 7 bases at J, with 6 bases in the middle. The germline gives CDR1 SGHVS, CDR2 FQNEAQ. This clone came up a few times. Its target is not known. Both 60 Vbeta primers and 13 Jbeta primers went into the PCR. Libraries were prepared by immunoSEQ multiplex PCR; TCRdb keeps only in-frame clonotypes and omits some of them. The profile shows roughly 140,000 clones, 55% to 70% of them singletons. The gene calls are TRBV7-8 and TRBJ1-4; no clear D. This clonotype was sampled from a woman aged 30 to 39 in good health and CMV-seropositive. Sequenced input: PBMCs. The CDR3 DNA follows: TGTGCCAGCAGCTTAGCCGGACTTGAAAAACTGTTTTTT. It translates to CASSLAGLEKLFF. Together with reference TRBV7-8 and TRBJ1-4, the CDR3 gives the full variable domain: GAGVSQSPRYKVAKRGQDVALRCDPISGHVSLFWYQQALGQGPEFLTYFQNEAQLDKSGLPSDRFFAERPEGSVSTLKIQRTQQEDSAVYLCASSLAGLEKLFFGSGTQLSVL.